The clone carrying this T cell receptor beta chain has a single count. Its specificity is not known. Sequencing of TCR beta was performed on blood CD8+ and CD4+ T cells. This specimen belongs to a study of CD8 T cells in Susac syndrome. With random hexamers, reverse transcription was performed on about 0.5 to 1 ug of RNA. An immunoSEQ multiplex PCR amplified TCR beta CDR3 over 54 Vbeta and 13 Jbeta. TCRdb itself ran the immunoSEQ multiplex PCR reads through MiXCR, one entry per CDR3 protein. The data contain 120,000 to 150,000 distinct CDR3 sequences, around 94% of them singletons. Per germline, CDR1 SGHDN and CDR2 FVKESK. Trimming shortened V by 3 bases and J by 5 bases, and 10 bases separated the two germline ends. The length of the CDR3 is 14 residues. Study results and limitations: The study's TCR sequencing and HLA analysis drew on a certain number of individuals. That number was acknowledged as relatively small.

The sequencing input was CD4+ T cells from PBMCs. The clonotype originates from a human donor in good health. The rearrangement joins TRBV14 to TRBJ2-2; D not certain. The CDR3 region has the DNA TGTGCCAGCAGCCAGAATAGAATGACCGGGGAGCTGTTTTTT. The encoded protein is CASSQNRMTGELFF. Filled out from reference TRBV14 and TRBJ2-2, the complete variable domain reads EAGVTQFPSHSVIEKGQTVTLRCDPISGHDNLYWYRRVMGKEIKFLLHFVKESKQDESGMPNNRFLAERTGGTYSTLKVQPAELEDSGVYFCASSQNRMTGELFFGEGSRLTVL.